The next 30 T cell receptor beta chains were all read from a single sample in a study of T cell repertoires in cytomegalovirus infection. TCRdb reprocessed the reads via MiXCR and lists one record per CDR3 protein. In the table there are around 260,000 distinct CDR3 sequences, over 8% of which are singletons. Sample: PBMCs. Receptors originate from a human donor in good health (CMV status not recorded). Some clones in this sample may be carry-over from other donors' samples.

Comments on this clonotype: A much more abundant neighbour one base away suggests this may be a read error. The V call is TRBV7-6, the J call TRBJ2-3, with unresolved D. This CDR3 spans 15 amino acids. The germline CDR1 and CDR2 sequences are SGHVS and FNYEAQ. With 0 bases removed from V and 0 bases from J, the gap between germline ends came to 7 bases. CDR3 sequence reads: CASSLAETSTDTQYF. In DNA, the CDR3 is TGTGCCAGCAGCTTAGCGGAGACTAGCACAGATACGCAGTATTTT.

This clonotype was seen ten or more times. The chain carries TRBV19 and TRBJ1-5, with 9 bases identical to TRBD1. Germline V CDR1 and CDR2: LNHDA, SQIVND (reference sequence). The CDR3 is 16 residues long. The V segment lost 6 bases and the J segment 4 bases; nucleotides outside the gene matches: 10. The CDR3 protein is CASRAGTGYENQPQHF. The DNA for the CDR3 is TGTGCCAGTAGGGCCGGGACAGGGTACGAAAATCAGCCCCAGCATTTT.

This clonotype was counted only a few times. The chain joins TRBV14 to TRBJ2-1, with 8 bases aligning to TRBD1. Unmatched junction bases numbered 13, after V lost 1 base and J lost 8 bases. The germline V gene has CDR1 SGHDN and CDR2 FVKESK. The CDR3 consists of 17 residues. CDR3 loop: CASSQGVSQGAIYEQFF. The CDR3 DNA follows: TGTGCCAGCAGCCAAGGAGTTTCGCAGGGGGCTATCTATGAGCAGTTCTTC.

This clonotype was counted many times. The chain links TRBV7-6 to TRBJ1-1, with D possibly matching TRBD1 (5 bases). V was trimmed by 0 bases and J by 5 bases, leaving 10 bases between them. The germline gives CDR1 SGHVS, CDR2 FNYEAQ. The CDR3 has 14 amino acids. This CDR3 is CASSLAAGQTEAFF. The CDR3 nucleotides read TGTGCCAGCAGCTTAGCTGCGGGGCAGACTGAAGCTTTCTTT.

Only a few counts were recorded for this clonotype. The CDR3 here is CASSPCYEQYF. The CDR3 DNA reads as TGCGCCAGCAGCCCCTGCTACGAGCAGTACTTC. The genes are TRBV5-1 and TRBJ2-7; no firm D call. The CDR3 contains 11 residues. Germline loops: CDR1 SGHRS, CDR2 YFSETQ. The V gene lost 4 bases and the J gene lost 3 bases, with 5 bases spanning the gap.

At least ten counts were recorded for this clonotype. The V gene is TRBV7-6, the J gene TRBJ1-1; tentatively, D is TRBD1 (6 bases). The CDR3 has 14 residues. The ends were cut back, 1 base at V and 3 bases at J, with 9 bases in the middle. Per the germline V gene, CDR1 is SGHVS and CDR2 is FNYEAQ. The CDR3 nucleotides are TGTGCCAGCAGCTTAGAGGGGGAGTACACTGAAGCTTTCTTT. The encoded protein is CASSLEGEYTEAFF. The full variable domain, its missing parts supplied by reference TRBV7-6 and TRBJ1-1, is GAGVSQSPRYKVTKRGQDVALRCDPISGHVSLYWYRQALGQGPEFLTYFNYEAQQDKSGLPNDRFSAERPEGSISTLTIQRTEQRDSAMYRCASSLEGEYTEAFFGQGTRLTVV.

This clonotype was counted many times. The chain uses TRBV28 and TRBJ2-7; 9 positions match TRBD1. Germline V gene lookup returns CDR1 MDHEN and CDR2 SYDVKM. This CDR3 comprises 15 residues. The ends lost 5 bases at V and 5 bases at J; junction bases unmatched: 10. CDR3 coding DNA: TGTGCCAGCAGTCCCACCGGGACAGGGTACAACGAGCAGTACTTC. Its translation is CASSPTGTGYNEQYF.

A few counts support this clonotype. V and J are TRBV20-1 and TRBJ1-1; a possible D gene is TRBD1 (6 bases). The CDR3 runs 14 residues. Germline-derived CDR1 and CDR2 are DFQATT and SNEGSKA (reference sequence). V lost 0 bases and J 1 base, leaving 9 bases between the germline ends. CDR3 DNA: TGCAGTGCTAGAGATCAACAGGGGAACACTGAAGCTTTCTTT. This codes for CSARDQQGNTEAFF.

This clonotype was seen ten or more times. The rearrangement links TRBV27 to TRBJ1-6; 11 nucleotides agree with TRBD1. V was clipped by 4 bases and J by 7 bases; unmatched bases: 9. Germline V gene lookup returns CDR1 MNHEY and CDR2 SMNVEV (reference sequence). This CDR3 is 17 amino acids long. The CDR3: CASSSPSGTGGNSPLHF. CDR3 DNA sequence: TGTGCCAGCAGTTCCCCGTCCGGGACAGGGGGAAATTCACCCCTCCACTTT.

This clonotype was counted many times. The chain employs TRBV7-9 and TRBJ2-1, with 7 bases that match TRBD2. The CDR3 contains 15 residues. With 1 base clipped from V and 7 bases from J, the junction kept 7 bases outside the gene matches. CDR1 SEHNR and CDR2 FQNEAQ come from the germline V gene (reference sequence). The CDR3 nucleotides are TGTGCCAGCAGCTTAGTCCGTGTCGGGGGGAATGAGCAGTTCTTC. Protein: CASSLVRVGGNEQFF.

This clonotype was found a few times. Written as DNA, the CDR3 is TGCAGTGCTAGTTCAAGACAGCAAGAGACCCAGTACTTC. Translation: CSASSRQQETQYF. The rearrangement joins TRBV20-1 to TRBJ2-5, with D possibly matching TRBD1 (5 bases). CDR1 DFQATT and CDR2 SNEGSKA come from the germline V gene (reference sequence). V lost 3 bases to trimming and J lost 2 bases, with 10 bases between them. The CDR3 is made up of 13 amino acids.

This clonotype came up many times. The chain links TRBV11-2 to TRBJ2-1, with 10 positions matching TRBD1. From germline, CDR1 is SGHAT and CDR2 FQNNGV. With 5 bases clipped from V and 4 bases from J, the junction kept 11 bases outside the gene matches. This CDR3 is 17 amino acids long. The chain's CDR3 is CASSDNPDRGRYNEQFF. CDR3 sequence (DNA): TGTGCCAGCAGCGACAACCCCGACAGGGGGCGATACAATGAGCAGTTCTTC. Combining the CDR3 with reference TRBV11-2 and TRBJ2-1 gives the whole variable domain EAGVAQSPRYKIIEKRQSVAFWCNPISGHATLYWYQQILGQGPKLLIQFQNNGVVDDSQLPKDRFSAERLKGVDSTLKIQPAKLEDSAVYLCASSDNPDRGRYNEQFFGPGTRLTVL.

This clonotype was picked up many times. J is TRBJ2-5 and V is TRBV7-2; tentatively, D is TRBD1 (5 bases). The V and J ends lost 3 bases and 7 bases respectively, with 18 bases between them. Germline CDR1 and CDR2: SGHTA and FQGNSA. The CDR3 is made up of 15 amino acids. In nucleotides, the CDR3 is TGTGCCAGCAGCTTTACCTTGCTAGGAACAGGGACCCAGTACTTC. This translates into CASSFTLLGTGTQYF.

V usage is TRBV2 and J usage is TRBJ1-1; D might be TRBD1 (6 bases). Trimming removed 4 bases from V and 4 bases from J, with 10 bases in between. Germline loops: CDR1 SNHLY, CDR2 FYNNEI. The CDR3 consists of 13 residues. CDR3 loop: CASSGDTLTEAFF. CDR3 nucleotides: TGTGCCAGCAGTGGGGACACTCTCACTGAAGCTTTCTTT.

This clonotype was seen at least ten times. The chain couples TRBV7-2 to TRBJ2-5, with 10 bases matching TRBD2. Germline loops: CDR1 SGHTA, CDR2 FQGNSA. This CDR3 region has 17 residues. J gave up 1 base and V 2 bases, and 7 bases lay outside the gene matches. In nucleotides, the CDR3 is TGTGCCAGCAGCTTAAGGGGTAGCGGGGGGCCCCAAGAGACCCAGTACTTC. Its protein product is CASSLRGSGGPQETQYF.

This clonotype rates as medium-sized. V usage is TRBV7-8 and J usage is TRBJ1-2; D is uncertain. The CDR3 totals 17 residues. Between the trimmed V and J ends, which lost 5 bases and 0 bases, there was a span of 19 bases. The V gene's germline CDR1 is SGHVS and CDR2 FQNEAQ. CDR3 nucleotides: TGTGCCAGCAGCCCCGAGGTGGTCGCGGTGACTAACTATGGCTACACCTTC. Translated, it gives CASSPEVVAVTNYGYTF.

Only a few counts were recorded for this clonotype. This rearrangement joins TRBV30 to TRBJ1-3; D not resolved. This CDR3 is built from 17 residues. Germline CDR1 reads GTSNPN; CDR2 reads SVGIG (reference sequence). V was shortened by 0 bases and J by 0 bases, with 15 bases between the two germline ends. In nucleotides, the CDR3 is TGTGCCTGGAGTGTACCCCACCAAAGGGTCTCTGGAAACACCATATATTTT. It encodes CAWSVPHQRVSGNTIYF.

The table lists this clonotype with a few counts. The chain joins TRBV12-3 or TRBV12-4 to TRBJ1-5, with D possibly TRBD1 on 5 matching bases. This CDR3 comprises 16 residues. The V gene lost 5 bases and the J gene lost 2 bases, with 16 bases spanning the gap. As DNA, the CDR3 is TGTGCCAGCAGTCACACGGGGCCGGCGGGCAATCAGCCCCAGCATTTT. Translated, it gives CASSHTGPAGNQPQHF.

Many counts were recorded for this clonotype. The genes are TRBV7-2 and TRBJ2-7; 12 positions match TRBD2. Germline lookup yields CDR1 SGHTA and CDR2 FQGNSA. The V and J ends lost 6 bases and 6 bases, in that order; junction bases with no gene match: 9. The CDR3 loop spans 15 amino acids. The chain's CDR3 is CASRTTSGSAGEQYF. The CDR3 nucleotides read TGTGCCAGCAGAACGACTAGCGGGAGTGCTGGCGAGCAGTACTTC.

The chain has TRBV6-2 or TRBV6-3 and TRBJ1-5; D is unresolved. Per the germline V gene, CDR1 is MNHEY and CDR2 is SVGEGT. Between the trimmed V and J ends, which lost 2 bases and 5 bases, there was a span of 7 bases. This CDR3 is 13 amino acids long. As DNA, the CDR3 is TGTGCCAGCAGTTACCCGGATTATCAGCCCCAGCATTTT. Protein sequence: CASSYPDYQPQHF.

There are many counts of this clonotype. The J gene is TRBJ2-3, the V gene TRBV7-2; 9 bases align to TRBD1. Germline V gives CDR1 SGHTA, CDR2 FQGNSA. The V segment lost 5 bases and the J segment 8 bases; nucleotides outside the gene matches: 11. The CDR3 consists of 15 residues. The CDR3 protein is CASSAQTGGLGTQYF. The CDR3 DNA follows: TGTGCCAGCAGCGCCCAGACAGGGGGGCTCGGTACGCAGTATTTT.

A few counts support this clonotype. This chain links TRBV7-6 with TRBJ1-2, with a tentative D call TRBD1 (5 bases). CDR1 is SGHVS and CDR2 is FNYEAQ in the germline V gene. The V end was cut by 4 bases, the J end by 6 bases, with 12 bases between. The CDR3 is 13 amino acids. The CDR3 loop is CASSSSGSHGYTF. The DNA for the CDR3 is TGTGCCAGCAGCTCCTCAGGGTCTCATGGCTACACCTTC.

This clonotype was counted ten times or more. The chain has TRBV6-2 or TRBV6-3 and TRBJ2-4; D not resolved. V lost 4 bases, J lost 0 bases, and 13 bases lay in between. CDR1 is MNHEY, CDR2 SVGEGT, per germline. The CDR3 is made up of 16 amino acids. This CDR3 reads CASSFVGPVAKNIQYF. The CDR3 nucleotides are TGTGCCAGCAGTTTTGTGGGCCCGGTAGCCAAAAACATTCAGTACTTC.

There are a few counts of this clonotype. The chain employs TRBV7-3 and TRBJ2-3, with no clear D. This CDR3 region has 13 residues. V lost 5 bases to trimming and J lost 6 bases, with 12 bases between them. Germline assignment: CDR1 SGHTA and CDR2 FQGTGA. The CDR3 region is CASSDRIWDTQYF. In DNA, the CDR3 is TGTGCCAGCAGCGATAGAATTTGGGATACGCAGTATTTT.

This sequence joins TRBV11-2 and TRBJ1-1, with D uncertain. This CDR3 is 14 amino acids long. Trimming stripped 0 bases from V and 9 bases from J, with 14 bases between. Germline assignment: CDR1 SGHAT and CDR2 FQNNGV. The CDR3 region has the DNA TGTGCCAGCAGCTTAGATGAGGGCATCGGCCAAGCTTTCTTT. Protein sequence: CASSLDEGIGQAFF.

This clonotype showed up many times. The chain employs TRBV7-2 and TRBJ1-1; tentatively, D is TRBD1 (6 bases). V was shortened by 0 bases and J by 5 bases, with 13 bases between the two germline ends. The germline V gene encodes CDR1 SGHTA and CDR2 FQGNSA. This CDR3 contains 15 residues. CDR3: CASSLAGGGGTEAFF. The CDR3 DNA is TGTGCCAGCAGCTTAGCGGGAGGGGGAGGTACTGAAGCTTTCTTT.

V and J are TRBV20-1 and TRBJ2-2; TRBD1 aligns across 10 bases. Germline assignment: CDR1 DFQATT and CDR2 SNEGSKA (reference sequence). This CDR3 region has 17 residues. Trimming removed 1 base from V and 3 bases from J; junction bases left unmatched: 8. The CDR3 sequence: CSARAAGQGLHTGELFF. The DNA of the CDR3 is TGCAGTGCTAGAGCTGCGGGACAGGGGCTCCACACCGGGGAGCTGTTTTTT.

Ten or more counts support this clonotype. CDR3 DNA: TGTGCCAGCGATATCGGGCAGCGAGGTGAAAAACTGTTTTTT. The encoded protein is CASDIGQRGEKLFF. The chain carries TRBV6-1 and TRBJ1-4; D ambiguous. The CDR3 is 14 residues long. V was shortened by 8 bases and J by 7 bases, with 17 bases between the two germline ends. Looked up from germline, CDR1 is MNHNS and CDR2 is SASEGT.

This clonotype was found many times. The chain couples TRBV7-2 to TRBJ2-3; D remains ambiguous. The CDR3 extends over 14 amino acids. The germline CDR1 and CDR2 sequences are SGHTA and FQGNSA. V lost 7 bases and J 3 bases, leaving 14 bases between the germline ends. CDR3 sequence reads: CASTRIGATDTQYF. The CDR3 DNA reads TGTGCCAGCACCCGGATCGGAGCTACAGATACGCAGTATTTT.

This clonotype showed up many times. This chain connects TRBV7-8 to TRBJ1-1; 7 bases are shared with TRBD1. J lost 1 base, V lost 8 bases, and 19 bases had no gene match. Per the germline V gene, CDR1 is SGHVS and CDR2 is FQNEAQ. The CDR3 sequence is 18 residues long. Here the CDR3 DNA reads TGTGCCAGCGCCCCATTAACGCGTATGACAGGGTCGAACACTGAAGCTTTCTTT. It encodes CASAPLTRMTGSNTEAFF.